These 21 T cell receptor beta chains were sequenced from one sample in a study of T cells in Graves' hyperthyroidism and ophthalmopathy (dated by TCRdb to between 2017 and 2020). Library prep was done by multiplex PCR. The data were produced on an Illumina HiSeq 2000. Amplification of TCR beta CDR3 regions was carried out from RNA transcripts. The TCR CDR3 was subjected to a first round of RT-PCR using the HTBI primer set and the Qiagen OneStep RT-PCR kit. TCRdb reanalyzed the raw reads on its own, using fastp at Q25 for trimming and MiXCR for clone calling, and kept in-frame beta chains. Rows with a matching CDR3 protein are joined into one entry that keeps the most common DNA and genes. The sample contains 700,000 or so distinct CDR3 sequences, approximately 15% of them found a single time. The ten most abundant clones make up under 15% of the sample. The sequencing sample was made of blood. The receptor set was obtained from a woman aged 50 to 60 with Graves' ophthalmopathy.

This clonotype came up many times. This CDR3 reads CASSLEAGGTEAFF. The CDR3 bases are TGCGCCAGCAGCTTGGAAGCAGGGGGCACTGAAGCTTTCTTT. The chain joins TRBV5-1 to TRBJ1-1, with 7 bases identical to TRBD1. CDR1 is SGHRS, CDR2 YFSETQ, per germline. CDR3 length: 14 amino acids. Trimming removed 0 bases from V and 4 bases from J; junction bases left unmatched: 3.

This clonotype has a count of ten or more. The J gene is TRBJ2-5, the V gene TRBV2, with D possibly being TRBD2 (6 bases). The CDR3 covers 15 residues. Germline V gene sequence: CDR1 SNHLY, CDR2 FYNNEI. V was trimmed by 4 bases and J by 2 bases, leaving 14 bases between them. The CDR3 protein is CASSGPSGLQETQYF. As DNA, the CDR3 is TGTGCCAGCAGTGGGCCAAGTGGACTACAAGAGACCCAGTACTTC.

This clonotype was detected many times. The chain recombines TRBV18 with TRBJ1-1; D call uncertain. The V gene's germline CDR1 is KGHSH and CDR2 LQKENI. Trimming took 8 bases from V and 10 from J, leaving 17 bases between them. The CDR3 length is 12 residues. CDR3 loop: CASPSGLSGAFF. The CDR3 DNA reads TGTGCCAGCCCATCGGGCCTCAGCGGAGCTTTCTTT.

This clonotype was seen ten or more times. The chain is built from TRBV7-8 and TRBJ2-5; D remains ambiguous. CDR1 is SGHVS and CDR2 is FQNEAQ in the germline V gene. This CDR3 has 14 amino acids. The ends were cut back, 4 bases at V and 3 bases at J, with 12 bases in the middle. The CDR3 DNA reads TGTGCCAGCAGCTCCTCCAGACCAGAAGAGACCCAGTACTTC. Protein: CASSSSRPEETQYF.

The genes are TRBV9 and TRBJ2-6; D is perhaps TRBD1 (6 bases). Germline CDR1 is SGDLS and CDR2 is YYNGEE. CDR3 length equals 21 residues. The V end lost 0 bases, the J end lost 0 bases, and 22 bases lay between the germline ends. Here the CDR3 reads CASSVDPMGDTDLSGANVLTF. The CDR3 region has the DNA TGTGCCAGCAGCGTAGATCCCATGGGGGACACCGACCTCTCTGGGGCCAACGTCCTGACTTTC.

This clonotype turned up a few times. CDR3 sequence reads: CASNPLGSNEKLFF. CDR3 in DNA: TGTGCCAGCAACCCCCTAGGATCGAATGAAAAACTGTTTTTT. The chain couples TRBV9 to TRBJ1-4; the D is unclear. Germline V lookup: CDR1 SGDLS, CDR2 YYNGEE. V lost 6 bases, J lost 5 bases, and 14 bases lay in between. The CDR3 totals 14 residues.

This clonotype was observed a handful of times. It may be a read error: a sequence one base away is much more abundant. This chain links TRBV7-8 with TRBJ2-1, with 11 bases lining up with TRBD2. This CDR3 has 17 amino acids. The germline gives CDR1 SGHVS, CDR2 FQNEAQ. V was clipped by 5 bases and J by 3 bases; unmatched bases: 9. The CDR3 nucleotides are TGTGCCAGCAGCACCCGACTAGCGGGAACTAGCTACAATGAGCAGTTCTTC. Its translation: CASSTRLAGTSYNEQFF.

This clonotype was found many times. V gene TRBV3-1 combines with J gene TRBJ2-1; D might be TRBD2 (7 bases). V was shortened by 4 bases and J by 0 bases, with 16 bases between the two germline ends. The CDR3 runs to 17 residues. The V gene's germline CDR1 is LGHDT and CDR2 YNNKEL (reference sequence). CDR3 residues: CASSPGGGSGSYNEQFF. DNA for the CDR3: TGTGCCAGCAGCCCGGGGGGCGGGTCAGGCTCCTACAATGAGCAGTTCTTC.

This clonotype showed up many times. The CDR3 reads CSATEQGVEQYF. For the CDR3, the DNA is TGCAGTGCTACCGAACAGGGAGTCGAGCAGTACTTC. This chain links TRBV20-1 with TRBJ2-7; a weak D match, TRBD1 (6 bases). The CDR3 is 12 amino acids. Germline CDR1 DFQATT, CDR2 SNEGSKA (reference sequence). The germline V and J ends were trimmed by 4 bases and 6 bases, with 13 bases remaining between them.

The J gene is TRBJ1-1, the V gene TRBV13, with 7 bases fitting TRBD1. The V segment lost 4 bases and the J segment 0 bases; nucleotides outside the gene matches: 8. The germline gives CDR1 PRHDT, CDR2 FYEKMQ (reference sequence). CDR3 size: 16 residues. The CDR3 loop is CASSSREDRMNTEAFF. CDR3 sequence (DNA): TGTGCCAGCAGCTCGCGGGAGGACAGGATGAACACTGAAGCTTTCTTT.

In this sample, this clonotype turned up many times. The gene calls are TRBV18 and TRBJ2-7; D is undetermined. The CDR3 is 14 residues long. Trimming took off 1 base at V and 0 bases at J, with 7 bases between the two ends. Germline-derived CDR1 and CDR2 are KGHSH and LQKENI. CDR3 sequence: CASSPRESSYEQYF. The CDR3 DNA sequence: TGTGCCAGCTCACCACGGGAAAGCTCCTACGAGCAGTACTTC.

This clonotype has more than one count but fewer than ten. V and J are TRBV9 and TRBJ2-7; D tentatively fits TRBD1 or TRBD2 (5 bases each). CDR1 SGDLS and CDR2 YYNGEE come from the germline V gene. This CDR3 spans 15 amino acids. V was clipped by 4 bases and J by 2 bases, with 16 bases between them. The CDR3, as DNA: TGTGCCAGCAGCCCCCGGGACGGAAAAACCTACGAGCAGTACTTC. Its protein product is CASSPRDGKTYEQYF.

A few counts support this clonotype. The chain uses TRBV19 and TRBJ1-3, with D unclear. The CDR3 has 13 amino acids. Between the trimmed V and J ends, which lost 10 bases and 3 bases, there was a span of 13 bases. Germline V CDR1 and CDR2: LNHDA, SQIVND (reference sequence). The CDR3 spells CATNTGFGNTIYF. The CDR3, as DNA: TGTGCCACTAATACCGGGTTTGGAAACACCATATATTTT.

The CDR3 loop is CASSERLAGDYEQYF. The CDR3 DNA sequence: TGTGCCAGCAGTGAACGACTAGCGGGAGATTACGAGCAGTACTTC. This chain joins TRBV6-1 and TRBJ2-7; 12 positions agree with TRBD2. V was pared by 2 bases and J by 4 bases, with 3 bases of the junction left unmatched. The V gene's germline CDR1 is MNHNS and CDR2 SASEGT. The CDR3 length is 15 residues.

This clonotype was counted a few times. The genes are TRBV24-1 and TRBJ2-1, with D perhaps TRBD1 (6 bases). The V end lost 1 base, the J end lost 0 bases, and 12 bases lay between the germline ends. The CDR3 is 17 amino acids. Per the germline V gene, CDR1 is KGHDR and CDR2 is SFDVKD. CDR3 in DNA: TGTGCCACCAGTGATTTTACAGGACAGAGCTCCTACAATGAGCAGTTCTTC. It codes for CATSDFTGQSSYNEQFF.

The chain carries TRBV30 and TRBJ2-3; 7 bases fit TRBD2. Germline CDR1 GTSNPN, CDR2 SVGIG (reference sequence). The CDR3 runs to 13 residues. Trimming removed 2 bases from V and 3 bases from J; junction bases left unmatched: 2. The CDR3 DNA is TGTGCCTGGAGTTTTAGCGGGACAGATACGCAGTATTTT. The encoded protein is CAWSFSGTDTQYF.

This clonotype was counted ten times or more. This sequence joins TRBV3-1 and TRBJ1-5; D not certain. V lost 1 base and J lost 0, with 13 bases in between. Germline V CDR1 and CDR2: LGHDT, YNNKEL (reference sequence). CDR3 length equals 17 residues. In DNA form, the CDR3 reads TGTGCCAGCAGCCAAGCCTTTCCAGGAACTAGCAATCAGCCCCAGCATTTT. This translates into CASSQAFPGTSNQPQHF.

This clonotype was seen a few times. The V and J genes are TRBV5-1 and TRBJ2-5; perhaps TRBD1 as D (6 bases). V was trimmed by 0 bases and J by 2 bases, leaving 11 bases between them. The germline CDR1 and CDR2 sequences are SGHRS and YFSETQ. The CDR3 is 15 amino acids. CDR3: CASSLALGQQETQYF. CDR3 sequence (DNA): TGCGCCAGCAGCTTGGCCTTAGGACAGCAAGAGACCCAGTACTTC.

A remark on this clonotype: This may be a read error: a much more frequent sequence differs by one nucleotide. The V gene is TRBV7-9, the J gene TRBJ2-1, with D perhaps TRBD2 (6 bases). Germline V CDR1 and CDR2: SEHNR, FQNEAQ (reference sequence). The CDR3 consists of 15 residues. The CDR3 sequence is CVSRQAGASYNEQFF. The DNA of the CDR3 is TGTGTCAGCAGACAAGCGGGTGCCAGCTACAATGAGCAGTTCTTC.

The V gene is TRBV6-2 or TRBV6-3, the J gene TRBJ1-1, with a tentative D call TRBD1 (5 bases). The CDR3 runs to 14 residues. The ends were cut back, 5 bases at V and 5 bases at J, with 15 bases in the middle. Germline CDR1 reads MNHEY; CDR2 reads SVGEGT. CDR3 residues: CASSPNRRQTEAFF. For the CDR3, the DNA is TGTGCCAGCAGTCCAAACAGGAGACAGACTGAAGCTTTCTTT.

J is TRBJ1-3 and V is TRBV2; TRBD1 might be the D (5 bases). Germline-derived CDR1 and CDR2 are SNHLY and FYNNEI. The CDR3 loop spans 15 amino acids. The germline V and J ends were trimmed by 6 bases and 0 bases, with 12 bases remaining between them. The CDR3 spells CASRKDGGSGNTIYF. DNA for the CDR3: TGTGCCAGCAGGAAGGACGGGGGCTCTGGAAACACCATATATTTT.